The clone carrying this T cell receptor (beta chain) was seen a few times. The antigen is unknown. This entry comes from a study of T cell repertoires in cytomegalovirus infection. Background on the study: HLA-C-restricted CMV epitopes, recently identified, and well-studied HLA-B-restricted ones were used by the study. The public TCR beta signatures pointed to both CMV infection and matching HLA type. Study results and caveats: The ex vivo response showed dominance by HLA-C-restricted CMV-specific TCR beta clonotypes.

Per the germline V gene, CDR1 is SGHAT and CDR2 is FQNNGV. The CDR3 sequence is 15 residues long. Trimming took 1 base from V and 5 from J, leaving 11 bases between them. TCRdb passed the reads through MiXCR, listing each CDR3 protein once. The table includes about 100,000 distinct CDR3 sequences, about 29% detected once. The receptor comes from a human donor in good health (CMV status not recorded). Some clones in this sample may be carry-over from other donors' samples. The starting material was CD8+ T cells from cultured PBMCs, obtained from culture after CMV antigen stimulation. V usage is TRBV11-2 and J usage is TRBJ2-2, with a weak D call TRBD1 (5 bases). The CDR3 sequence is CASSLVSRATGELFF. The CDR3, as DNA: TGTGCCAGCAGCTTAGTCTCCAGGGCGACCGGGGAGCTGTTTTTT.